What follows is one T cell receptor (beta chain) and its context. Its antigen is still unknown. Primers for the PCR totalled 60 Vbeta and 13 Jbeta. The method was immunoSEQ multiplex PCR; TCRdb's version includes in-frame clones alone and lacks a portion of them. The table has roughly 140,000 clones, around a tenth seen once. Trimming took off 4 bases at V and 3 bases at J, with 15 bases between the two ends. The CDR3 loop spans 15 amino acids. CDR1 MDHEN and CDR2 SYDVKM come from the germline V gene. The sample is drawn from a study of cytomegalovirus exposure and HLA in healthy donors. The overall study: Caucasian-associated ancestry cluster membership applied to about 80% of several hundred genotyped donors. General observations from the study: CMV serostatus alone was available as immune exposure information.

The chain couples TRBV28 to TRBJ1-2; D is undetermined. This clonotype was sampled from a male donor in good health and CMV-seronegative. Material for sequencing was PBMCs. CDR3 nucleotides: TGTGCCAGCAGTTCAGAAGGATCAGGCGACTATGGCTACACCTTC. Translated, it gives CASSSEGSGDYGYTF.